Listed below are T cell receptor beta chains from one sample, sequenced in a study of T cells in Graves' hyperthyroidism and ophthalmopathy. MiXCR was run by TCRdb on the multiplex PCR reads, yielding one entry per CDR3 protein. Seen here are over 300,000 distinct CDR3 sequences, roughly 13% observed once, and the top ten hold almost 35%. The sample was blood. The receptors were gathered from a woman between 40 and 50 years old with Graves' ophthalmopathy. Each CDR3 is given with its conserved first and last residue. The D gene is left open where the match is weak. Some rows mark clone size as missing; the rest say once, few, many or name a class of expanded clone.

TRBV27	few	.	TRBJ2-7	TGTGCCAGTCGATTGGACAGATCCTACGAGCAGTACTTC	CASRLDRSYEQYF
TRBV5-1	.	TRBD1	TRBJ1-1	TGCGCCAGCAGCGTACAGGGGAGGGTCGGGACTGAAGCTTTCTTT	CASSVQGRVGTEAFF
TRBV3-1	.	.	TRBJ2-7	TGTGCCAGCAGCGGTCGGAACTCCTACGAGCAGTACTTC	CASSGRNSYEQYF
TRBV24-1	many	TRBD2	TRBJ2-3	TGTGCCACCTCAGCGACTAGCGGAAACACAGATACGCAGTATTTT	CATSATSGNTDTQYF
TRBV14	many	TRBD1	TRBJ2-7	TGTGCCAGCAGCTCCCGGACAGGGTATTACGAGCAGTACTTC	CASSSRTGYYEQYF
TRBV28	many	TRBD2	TRBJ2-7	TGTGCCAGCAGTATGGGACTAGCGAGCTACGAGCAGTACTTC	CASSMGLASYEQYF
TRBV7-2	many	.	TRBJ1-2	TGTGCCAGCAGCGCGACATGGGGGGCCTATGGCTACACCTTC	CASSATWGAYGYTF
TRBV18	.	.	TRBJ1-2	TGTGCCAGCTCACCAGGGGAGGTCTACTATGGCTACACCTTC	CASSPGEVYYGYTF
TRBV20-1	many	TRBD2	TRBJ2-5	TGCAGTGCTAGAGATTTAGGCGGGAGGGACGAGTACTTC	CSARDLGGRDEYF
TRBV28	few	.	TRBJ1-6	TGTGCCAGCGGACGGGGCCGGGGGGGCATCTCACCCCTCCACTTT	CASGRGRGGISPLHF
TRBV12-3/TRBV12-4	many	.	TRBJ1-6	TGTGCCAGCAGGCGGGGAGGGGAAGATTCACCCCTCCACTTT	CASRRGGEDSPLHF
TRBV19	many	.	TRBJ1-1	TGTGCCAGTGCATGGGGCGTTGAAGCTTTCTTT	CASAWGVEAFF
TRBV20-1	once	.	TRBJ1-1	TGCAGTGCGCCACAGGGTACGGGCACTGAAGCTTTCTTT	CSAPQGTGTEAFF
TRBV12-3/TRBV12-4	.	.	TRBJ2-1	TGTGCCAGCAGCCAAAGAAGGACAGGGGGACGGACTAGCGGAAACAATGAGCAGTTCTTC	CASSQRRTGGRTSGNNEQFF
TRBV6-1	many	.	TRBJ1-1	TGTGCCAGCAGGGGCGCGGGAGGAACTGAAGCTTTCTTT	CASRGAGGTEAFF
TRBV6-6	many	TRBD2	TRBJ2-2	TGTGCCAGCAGTTACCGCAGAGCGGGGGGGACGAACACCGGGGAGCTGTTTTTT	CASSYRRAGGTNTGELFF
TRBV4-1	few	.	TRBJ2-4	TGCGCCAGCAGCCAAGATACCTCCGGAGACATTCAGTACTTC	CASSQDTSGDIQYF
TRBV27	many	.	TRBJ2-1	TGTGCCAGCAGCACGGATGCGGGCAATGAGCAGTTCTTC	CASSTDAGNEQFF
TRBV6-1	many	.	TRBJ2-1	TGTGCCAGCAGGAAGGTCGGTGGGGCGACCTACAATGAGCAGTTCTTC	CASRKVGGATYNEQFF
TRBV12-3/TRBV12-4	many	TRBD1	TRBJ1-2	TGTGCCAGCAGTTTAAAGACAGGGCCTGGCTACACCTTC	CASSLKTGPGYTF
TRBV4-1	few	TRBD1	TRBJ1-4	TGCGCCAGCAGCCTCGTACCGGGACAGACTAATGAAAAACTGTTTTTT	CASSLVPGQTNEKLFF
TRBV3-1	many	.	TRBJ1-1	TGTGCCAGCAGCCCGTTCGCGGGGAACACTGAAGCTTTCTTT	CASSPFAGNTEAFF
TRBV11-1	many	TRBD2	TRBJ2-7	TGTGCCAGCAGTCCTCAAGCGGGAGGTTTGGACGAGCAGTACTTC	CASSPQAGGLDEQYF
TRBV2	.	TRBD1	TRBJ1-1	TGTGCCAGCAGACGGACAGGGAACCCTGTCGAGGCTTTCTTT	CASRRTGNPVEAFF
TRBV6-1	many	.	TRBJ1-1	TGTGCCACCACTATCAGGGAAGACACTGAAGCTTTCTTT	CATTIREDTEAFF
TRBV19	few	.	TRBJ1-5	TGTGCCAGCCAGTATTCGGCGGGGGGCCGTCAGCCCCAGCATTTT	CASQYSAGGRQPQHF
TRBV28	many	.	TRBJ2-1	TGTGCCAGCAGTTTCGCCGGGACCTACAATGAGCAGTTCTTC	CASSFAGTYNEQFF
TRBV28	many	.	TRBJ2-7	TGTGCCAGCAGTTTGGTTGTGGGTGGGCGGGAGCAGTACTTC	CASSLVVGGREQYF
TRBV7-9	few	TRBD2	TRBJ2-1	TGTGCCAGCAGCCTGACTAGCGGGGGGGCAGTCAATGAGCAGTTCTTC	CASSLTSGGAVNEQFF
TRBV5-5	once	.	TRBJ1-1	TGTGCCAGCAGCCCCAAGGATGGCAGGGAGTACACTGAAGCTTTCTTT	CASSPKDGREYTEAFF
TRBV6-1	many	.	TRBJ1-1	TGTGCCAGCAGTGAAGCGGAGGGGCTGAACACTGAAGCTTTCTTT	CASSEAEGLNTEAFF
TRBV12-3/TRBV12-4	many	.	TRBJ2-7	TGTGCCAGCAGTTTAGCGGGAAAAGCCTACGAGCAGTACTTC	CASSLAGKAYEQYF
TRBV6-1	many	.	TRBJ1-2	TGTGCCAGCAGTTATATTGGGGAAAATTATGGCTACACCTTC	CASSYIGENYGYTF
TRBV20-1	.	.	TRBJ2-7	TGCAGTTCCGCCTCCACTGGCGAGCAGTACTTC	CSSASTGEQYF
TRBV7-9	many	.	TRBJ1-1	TGTGCCAGCAGCGCCGAATTGGGTGAAGCTTTCTTT	CASSAELGEAFF
TRBV6-2/TRBV6-3	many	.	TRBJ2-1	TGTGCCAGCAGTTACATTACACTTGAGCAGTTCTTC	CASSYITLEQFF
TRBV6-1	many	.	TRBJ1-2	TGTGCCAGCAGTATGTCTTCGGGCGGGGGCGGCCTAGCCTATGGCTACACCTTC	CASSMSSGGGGLAYGYTF
TRBV7-9	.	.	TRBJ2-1	TGTGCCAGCAGCTTACCGCCCTCTAGGCAAATTCGACCCAATGAGCAGTTCTTC	CASSLPPSRQIRPNEQFF
TRBV7-2	.	TRBD2	TRBJ2-5	TGTGCCAGCAGACCAAAACCAACAGGACTAGCGCCCACACCAGGGGGAGAGACCCAGTACTTC	CASRPKPTGLAPTPGGETQYF
TRBV27	.	.	TRBJ1-1	TGTGCCAGCAGTTTTCGCCCCACGAACACTGAAACTTTCTTT	CASSFRPTNTETFF